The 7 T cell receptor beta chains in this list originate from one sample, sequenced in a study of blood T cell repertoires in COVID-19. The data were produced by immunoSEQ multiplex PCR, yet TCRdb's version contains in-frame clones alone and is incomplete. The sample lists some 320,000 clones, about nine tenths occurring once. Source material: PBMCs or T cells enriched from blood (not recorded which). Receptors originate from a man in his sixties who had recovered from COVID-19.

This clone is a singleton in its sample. The DNA for the CDR3 is TGTGCCACCAGTGATAAGGATCTGAAGTGGGGGCGGTACAATGAGCAGTTCTTC. Protein sequence: CATSDKDLKWGRYNEQFF. The chain carries TRBV24-1 and TRBJ2-1, with a possible D match to TRBD1 (6 bases). The CDR3 totals 18 residues. V lost 3 bases and J lost 4, with 21 bases in between. The germline V gene encodes CDR1 KGHDR and CDR2 SFDVKD.

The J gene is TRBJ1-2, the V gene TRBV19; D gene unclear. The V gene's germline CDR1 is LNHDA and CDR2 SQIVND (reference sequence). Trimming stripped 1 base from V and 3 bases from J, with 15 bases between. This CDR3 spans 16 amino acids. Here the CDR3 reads CASSIGAPSPDYGYTF. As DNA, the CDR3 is TGTGCCAGTAGTATAGGCGCCCCCTCGCCGGACTATGGCTACACCTTC.

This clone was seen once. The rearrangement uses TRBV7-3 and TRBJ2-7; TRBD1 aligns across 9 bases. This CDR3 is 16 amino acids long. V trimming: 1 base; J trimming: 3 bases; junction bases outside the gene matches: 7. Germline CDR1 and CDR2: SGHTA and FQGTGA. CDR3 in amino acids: CASSLMGTGNVYEQYF. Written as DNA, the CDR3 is TGTGCCAGCAGCTTAATGGGGACAGGGAACGTCTACGAGCAGTACTTC.

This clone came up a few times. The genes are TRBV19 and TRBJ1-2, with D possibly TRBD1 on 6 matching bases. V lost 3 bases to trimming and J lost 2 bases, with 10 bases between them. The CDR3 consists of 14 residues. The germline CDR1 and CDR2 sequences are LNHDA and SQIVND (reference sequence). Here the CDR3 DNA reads TGTGCCAGTAGTATCGGTACAGGGAACTATGGCTACACCTTC. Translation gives CASSIGTGNYGYTF. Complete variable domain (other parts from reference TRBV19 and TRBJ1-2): DGGITQSPKYLFRKEGQNVTLSCEQNLNHDAMYWYRQDPGQGLRLIYYSQIVNDFQKGDIAEGYSVSREKKESFPLTVTSAQKNPTAFYLCASSIGTGNYGYTFGSGTRLTVV.

In nucleotides, the CDR3 is TGTGCCAGCAGCTCTAGGACTAGCGGGAAAATGCACACCGGGGAGCTGTTTTTT. It is translated as CASSSRTSGKMHTGELFF. J is TRBJ2-2 and V is TRBV11-2; 12 nucleotides line up with TRBD2. V lost 4 bases, J lost 3 bases, and 9 bases stayed unmatched. This CDR3 has 18 amino acids. The V gene's germline CDR1 is SGHAT and CDR2 FQNNGV.

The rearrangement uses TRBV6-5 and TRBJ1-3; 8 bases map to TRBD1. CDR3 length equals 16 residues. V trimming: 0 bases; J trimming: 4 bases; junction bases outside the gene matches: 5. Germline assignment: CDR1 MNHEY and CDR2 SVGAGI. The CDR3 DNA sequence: TGTGCCAGCAGTTACTCAATGACAGGGGCAGGAAACACCATATATTTT. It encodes CASSYSMTGAGNTIYF.

The CDR3 DNA reads TGTGCCAGCTCACCATTGGAAGGAGGAGACTCCTACGAGCAGTACTTC. Protein sequence: CASSPLEGGDSYEQYF. The chain has TRBV18 and TRBJ2-7; TRBD2 might be the D (5 bases). Trimming took 2 bases from V and 0 from J, leaving 14 bases between them. The CDR3 runs 16 residues. Germline assignment: CDR1 KGHSH and CDR2 LQKENI.